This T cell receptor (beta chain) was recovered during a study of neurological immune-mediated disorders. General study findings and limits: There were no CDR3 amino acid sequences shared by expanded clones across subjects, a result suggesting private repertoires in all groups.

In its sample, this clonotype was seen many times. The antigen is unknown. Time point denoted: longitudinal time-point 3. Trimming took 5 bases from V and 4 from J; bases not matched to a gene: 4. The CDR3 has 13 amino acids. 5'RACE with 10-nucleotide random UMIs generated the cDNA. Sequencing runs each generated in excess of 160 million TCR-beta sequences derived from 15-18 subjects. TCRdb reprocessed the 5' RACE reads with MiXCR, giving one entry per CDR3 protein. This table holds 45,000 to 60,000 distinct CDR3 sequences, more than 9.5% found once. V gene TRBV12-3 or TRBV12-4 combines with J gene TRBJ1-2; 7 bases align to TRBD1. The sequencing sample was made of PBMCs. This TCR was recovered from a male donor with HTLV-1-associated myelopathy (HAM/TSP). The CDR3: CASSPDRAYGYTF. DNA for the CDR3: TGTGCCAGCAGTCCAGACAGGGCCTATGGCTACACCTTC.